This TCR beta chain was sequenced during a study of blood T cell repertoires in COVID-19. J was trimmed by 6 bases and V by 3 bases; bases with no gene match: 3. The CDR3 loop spans 16 amino acids. Germline V CDR1 and CDR2: SEHNR, FQNEAQ (reference sequence). Sequencing used immunoSEQ multiplex PCR; TCRdb keeps in-frame clones, though not all of them. The sample lists under 250,000 clones; just under 85% were seen once. Source material: peripheral blood. V is TRBV7-9 and J is TRBJ2-1, with TRBD2 identical over 15 bases. This TCR derives from a man older than 75 with acute or convalescent COVID-19. The chain's CDR3 is CASSFRTSGRVNEQFF. The DNA for the CDR3 is TGTGCCAGCAGCTTCCGGACTAGCGGGAGGGTCAATGAGCAGTTCTTC. The entire variable domain, with the rest obtained from reference TRBV7-9 and TRBJ2-1, is as follows: DTGVSQNPRHKITKRGQNVTFRCDPISEHNRLYWYRQTLGQGPEFLTYFQNEAQLEKSRLLSDRFSAERPKGSFSTLEIQRTEQGDSAMYLCASSFRTSGRVNEQFFGPGTRLTVL.